This T cell receptor beta chain stems from a study of cytomegalovirus exposure and HLA in healthy donors. Study-wide findings and caveats: TCR beta chain V- and J-gene trimming was linked, in a later analysis, to a missense variant in DCLRE1C. Exclusion applied to some V segments, including TRBV6-2 and TRBV6-3, as they were indistinguishable. Productive status was seen about 90% or about 30% of the time for most TCR beta V segments in an earlier analysis.

This clone was seen a few times. No antigen is known for it. This CDR3 has 13 amino acids. Germline values: CDR1 SGHAT, CDR2 FQNNGV. V was cut by 1 base and J by 2 bases, with 6 bases left in between. 60 Vbeta and 13 Jbeta primers were used in PCR. Clones were read by immunoSEQ multiplex PCR, and TCRdb kept only the in-frame ones, dropping some. The repertoire holds 95,000 to 100,000 clones, with approximately 72% as singletons. The rearrangement joins TRBV11-2 to TRBJ2-7; D is possibly TRBD2 (6 bases). The sample comprised PBMCs. This sequence originates from a woman in her 40s in good health and CMV-seronegative. The CDR3 sequence is CASSLAGAYEQYF. CDR3 coding DNA: TGTGCCAGCAGCTTAGCGGGGGCCTACGAGCAGTACTTC.